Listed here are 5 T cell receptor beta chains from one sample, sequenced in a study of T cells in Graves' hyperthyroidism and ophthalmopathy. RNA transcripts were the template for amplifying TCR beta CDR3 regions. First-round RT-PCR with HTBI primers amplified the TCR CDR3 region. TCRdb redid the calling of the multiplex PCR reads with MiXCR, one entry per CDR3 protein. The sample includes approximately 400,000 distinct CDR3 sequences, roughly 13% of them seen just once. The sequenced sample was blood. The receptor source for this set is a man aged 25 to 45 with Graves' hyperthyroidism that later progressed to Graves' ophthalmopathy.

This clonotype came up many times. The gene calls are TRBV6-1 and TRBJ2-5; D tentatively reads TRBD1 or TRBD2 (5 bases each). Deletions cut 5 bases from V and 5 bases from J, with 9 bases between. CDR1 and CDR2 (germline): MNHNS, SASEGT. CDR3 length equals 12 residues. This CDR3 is CASSYEGETQYF. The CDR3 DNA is TGTGCCAGCAGTTATGAGGGGGAGACCCAGTACTTC.

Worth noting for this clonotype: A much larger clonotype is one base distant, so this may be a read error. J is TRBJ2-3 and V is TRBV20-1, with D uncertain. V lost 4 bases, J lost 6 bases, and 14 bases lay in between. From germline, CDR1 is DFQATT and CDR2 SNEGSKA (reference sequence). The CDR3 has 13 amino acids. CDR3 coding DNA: TGCAGTGCTATTTACTGGCCTGGGGATACGCAGTATTTT. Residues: CSAIYWPGDTQYF.

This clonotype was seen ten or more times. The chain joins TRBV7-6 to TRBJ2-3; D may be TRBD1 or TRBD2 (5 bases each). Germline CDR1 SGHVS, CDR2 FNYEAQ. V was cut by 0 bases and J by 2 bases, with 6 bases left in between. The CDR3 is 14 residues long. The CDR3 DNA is TGTGCCAGCAGCTTAGCGGGGGTCACAGATACGCAGTATTTT. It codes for CASSLAGVTDTQYF.

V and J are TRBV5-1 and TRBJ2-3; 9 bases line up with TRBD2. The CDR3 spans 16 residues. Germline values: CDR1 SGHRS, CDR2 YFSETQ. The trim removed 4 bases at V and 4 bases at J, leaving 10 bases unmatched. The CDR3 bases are TGCGCCAGCAGCGTTACTGAGCGGGGGGCGTCAGATACGCAGTATTTT. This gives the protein CASSVTERGASDTQYF.

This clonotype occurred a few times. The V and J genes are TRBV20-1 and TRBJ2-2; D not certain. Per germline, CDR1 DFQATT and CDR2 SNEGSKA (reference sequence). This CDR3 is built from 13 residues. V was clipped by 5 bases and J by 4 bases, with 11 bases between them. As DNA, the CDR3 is TGCAGTGCTCAGAGGCTCCTCACCGGGGAGCTGTTTTTT. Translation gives CSAQRLLTGELFF.